This T cell receptor (beta chain) originates from a study of T cell repertoires in cytomegalovirus infection. Across the study: Both a matching HLA type and CMV infection were indicated by public TCR beta signatures. General study findings and limits: Individuals carrying CMV plus the relevant HLA were identified by cumulative frequency of public TCR beta families.

As concerns this clonotype: Its antigen is unknown.

TCRdb reprocessed the reads with MiXCR, giving one entry per CDR3 protein. The table records 680,000 or so distinct CDR3 sequences, 35% of them present only once. What was sequenced was PBMCs. The source is a human donor in good health (CMV status not recorded). Some clones in this sample may be carry-over from other donors' samples.

CDR3 region: CASSRTGVGTEAFF. The CDR3 DNA reads TGTGCCAGCAGCCGCACAGGGGTAGGGACTGAAGCTTTCTTT. V gene TRBV3-1 combines with J gene TRBJ1-1, with 7 bases lining up with TRBD1. The CDR3 consists of 14 residues. The V gene's germline CDR1 is LGHDT and CDR2 YNNKEL (reference sequence). Losses at the gene ends were 4 bases for V and 5 bases for J; bases not matched to a gene: 7. The full variable domain, rest sourced from reference TRBV3-1 and TRBJ1-1, is DTAVSQTPKYLVTQMGNDKSIKCEQNLGHDTMYWYKQDSKKFLKIMFSYNNKELIINETVPNRFSPKSPDKAHLNLHINSLELGDSAVYFCASSRTGVGTEAFFGQGTRLTVV.